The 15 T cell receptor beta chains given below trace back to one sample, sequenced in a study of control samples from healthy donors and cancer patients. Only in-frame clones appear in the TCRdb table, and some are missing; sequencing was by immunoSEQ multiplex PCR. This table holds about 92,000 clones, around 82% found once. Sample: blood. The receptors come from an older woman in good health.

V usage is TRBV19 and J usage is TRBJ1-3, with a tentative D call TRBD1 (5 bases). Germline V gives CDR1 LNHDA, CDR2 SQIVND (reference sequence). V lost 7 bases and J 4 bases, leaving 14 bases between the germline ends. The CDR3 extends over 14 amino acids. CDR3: CASKTTGLGNTIYF. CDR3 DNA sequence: TGTGCCAGTAAAACCACAGGCTTGGGAAACACCATATATTTT.

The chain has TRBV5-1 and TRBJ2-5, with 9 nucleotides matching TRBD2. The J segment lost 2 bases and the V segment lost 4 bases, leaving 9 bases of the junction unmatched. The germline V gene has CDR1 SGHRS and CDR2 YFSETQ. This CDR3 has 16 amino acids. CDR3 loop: CASSGLSGSPQETQYF. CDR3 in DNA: TGCGCCAGCAGCGGCCTTAGCGGGAGCCCTCAAGAGACCCAGTACTTC.

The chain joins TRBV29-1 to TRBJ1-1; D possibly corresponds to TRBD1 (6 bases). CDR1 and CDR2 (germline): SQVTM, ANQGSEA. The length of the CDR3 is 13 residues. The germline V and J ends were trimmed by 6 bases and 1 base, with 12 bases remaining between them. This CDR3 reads CSVGGGANTEAFF. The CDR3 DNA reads TGCAGCGTGGGAGGGGGGGCGAACACTGAAGCTTTCTTT.

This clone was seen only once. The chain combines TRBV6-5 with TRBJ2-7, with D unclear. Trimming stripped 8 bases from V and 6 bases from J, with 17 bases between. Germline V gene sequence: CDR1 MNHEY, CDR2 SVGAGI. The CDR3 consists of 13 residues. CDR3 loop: CASRALNSLEQYF. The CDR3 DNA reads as TGTGCCAGCCGCGCGCTCAATTCCCTCGAGCAGTACTTC.

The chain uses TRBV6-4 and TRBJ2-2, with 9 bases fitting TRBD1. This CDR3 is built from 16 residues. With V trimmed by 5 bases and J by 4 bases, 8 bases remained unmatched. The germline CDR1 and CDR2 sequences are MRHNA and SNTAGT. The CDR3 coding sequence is TGTGCCAGCAGTCCACAGGGGGCGATGGGCACCGGGGAGCTGTTTTTT. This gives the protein CASSPQGAMGTGELFF.

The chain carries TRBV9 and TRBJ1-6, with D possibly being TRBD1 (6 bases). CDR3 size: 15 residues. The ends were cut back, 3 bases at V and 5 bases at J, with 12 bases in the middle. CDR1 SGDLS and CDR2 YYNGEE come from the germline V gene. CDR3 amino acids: CASSAQGGNNSPLHF. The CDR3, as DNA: TGTGCCAGCAGCGCACAGGGCGGGAATAATTCACCCCTCCACTTT.

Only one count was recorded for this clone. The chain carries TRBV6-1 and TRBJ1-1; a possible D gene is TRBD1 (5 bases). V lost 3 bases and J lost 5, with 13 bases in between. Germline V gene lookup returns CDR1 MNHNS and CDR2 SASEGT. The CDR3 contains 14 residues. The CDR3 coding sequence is TGTGCCAGCAGTGATCAGGGCTTGGGGACTGAAGCTTTCTTT. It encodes CASSDQGLGTEAFF.

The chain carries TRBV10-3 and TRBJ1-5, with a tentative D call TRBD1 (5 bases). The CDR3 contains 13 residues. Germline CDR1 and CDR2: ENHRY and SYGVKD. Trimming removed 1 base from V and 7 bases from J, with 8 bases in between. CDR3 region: CAISEWQGQPQHF. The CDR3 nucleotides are TGTGCCATCAGTGAGTGGCAGGGCCAGCCCCAGCATTTT.

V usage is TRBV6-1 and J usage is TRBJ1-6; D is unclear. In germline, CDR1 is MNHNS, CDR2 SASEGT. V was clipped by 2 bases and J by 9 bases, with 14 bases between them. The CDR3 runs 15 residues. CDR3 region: CASSEWAAESSPLHF. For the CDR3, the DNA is TGTGCCAGCAGTGAATGGGCAGCCGAATCTTCACCCCTCCACTTT.

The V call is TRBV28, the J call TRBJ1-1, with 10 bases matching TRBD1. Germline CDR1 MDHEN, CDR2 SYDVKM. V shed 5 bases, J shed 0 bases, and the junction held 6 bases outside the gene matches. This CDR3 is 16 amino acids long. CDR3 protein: CASSMATGGMNTEAFF. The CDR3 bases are TGTGCCAGCAGTATGGCGACAGGGGGCATGAACACTGAAGCTTTCTTT.

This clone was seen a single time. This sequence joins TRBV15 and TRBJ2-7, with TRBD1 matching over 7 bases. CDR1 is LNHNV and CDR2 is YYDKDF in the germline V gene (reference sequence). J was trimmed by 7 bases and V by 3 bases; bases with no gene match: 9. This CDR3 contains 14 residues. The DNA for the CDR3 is TGTGCCACCAGCAGCGCAGGGGGAACGGGGGAGCAGTACTTC. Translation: CATSSAGGTGEQYF.

CDR3 sequence reads: CASSSIGTPYEQYF. The CDR3 nucleotides read TGTGCCAGCAGCTCAATCGGCACGCCCTACGAGCAGTACTTC. The chain joins TRBV7-2 to TRBJ2-7; D gene ambiguous. The germline gives CDR1 SGHTA, CDR2 FQGNSA. V was trimmed by 4 bases and J by 2 bases, leaving 12 bases between them. The CDR3 has 14 residues.

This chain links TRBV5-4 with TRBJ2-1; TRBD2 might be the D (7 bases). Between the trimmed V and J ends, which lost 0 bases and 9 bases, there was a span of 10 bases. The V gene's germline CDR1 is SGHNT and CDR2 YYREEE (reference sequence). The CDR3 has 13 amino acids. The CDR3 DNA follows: TGTGCCAGCAGCTTGGACAGGGAGGGTGAGCAGTTCTTC. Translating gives CASSLDREGEQFF.

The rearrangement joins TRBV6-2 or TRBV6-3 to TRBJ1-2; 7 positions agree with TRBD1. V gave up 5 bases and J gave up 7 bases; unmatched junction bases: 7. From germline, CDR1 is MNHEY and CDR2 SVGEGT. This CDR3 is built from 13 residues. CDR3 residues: CASSPQGGFGYTF. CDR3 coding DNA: TGTGCCAGCAGTCCCCAGGGGGGATTTGGCTACACCTTC.

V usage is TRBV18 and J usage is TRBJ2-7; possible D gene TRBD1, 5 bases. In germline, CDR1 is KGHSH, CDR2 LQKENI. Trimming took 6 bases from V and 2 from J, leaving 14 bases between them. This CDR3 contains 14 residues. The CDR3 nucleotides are TGTGCCAGCTCCCCAGTGCAGGGTACCTACGAGCAGTACTTC. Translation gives CASSPVQGTYEQYF.